This T cell receptor (beta chain) emerged from a study of shared clonotypes between healthy human individuals. Donors, healthy HIV-negative adults, lacked recent acute infections or vaccinations. In germline, CDR1 is SNHLY, CDR2 FYNNEI. The CDR3 has 15 residues. Between the trimmed V and J ends, which lost 6 bases and 6 bases, there was a span of 18 bases. Replicate sorted-subset PCRs were loaded with roughly 200 ng DNA, 30,000 to 35,000 T cell genomes. Data came from immunoSEQ multiplex PCR; TCRdb stores just in-frame clones and leaves some out. The sample contains some 2,100,000 clones, roughly 95% of which appear only once.

Sequenced input: naive CD4+ T cells sorted from blood. As for subset: CD45RA+ positively selected. The receptor's source is a man between 18 and 35 years old in good health. The chain has TRBV2 and TRBJ1-3; perhaps TRBD1 as D (6 bases). As DNA, the CDR3 is TGTGCCAGCAGGGGGAACAGGGAACACTTAAACACCATATATTTT. This sequence encodes CASRGNREHLNTIYF.